This T cell receptor (beta chain) was sequenced during a study of OX40 agonist ivuxolimab in advanced cancers. Looking at the study overall: Eligibility admitted prior anti-PD-1, anti-PD-L1 or anti-CTLA-4 therapy; about 42% had some.

With regard to this clone: Its antigen remains unknown.

The CDR3 has 17 amino acids. The germline V and J ends were trimmed by 3 bases and 3 bases, with 18 bases remaining between them. Germline lookup yields CDR1 SGHNT and CDR2 YYREEE (reference sequence). The repertoire was sequenced with immunoSEQ multiplex PCR; TCRdb's copy has only in-frame clones and lacks some. The table has over 85,000 clones, about 86% seen once. Notes on the study in general: In the 0.1 to 3.0 mg/kg range, CD4+ and CD8+ blood T cells had expanded clonally by week 6. More expanded clones were seen, on average, in CD8+ T cells than in CD4+. Clonal expansion was among the lowest in partial responders at 0.1-3.0 mg/kg, especially CD8+.

This chain uses TRBV5-4 with TRBJ2-2; either TRBD1 or TRBD2 may supply D (6 bases each). The sequencing used CD4+ or CD8+ T cells sorted from blood, collected in a trial of the OX40 agonist ivuxolimab. The sequence was obtained from an adult with an advanced solid tumor such as melanoma, head and neck, liver or kidney cancer. CDR3 bases: TGTGCCAGCAGCTACTACGGAGGGGGAAGGGACACCGGGGAGCTGTTTTTT. Protein sequence: CASSYYGGGRDTGELFF.